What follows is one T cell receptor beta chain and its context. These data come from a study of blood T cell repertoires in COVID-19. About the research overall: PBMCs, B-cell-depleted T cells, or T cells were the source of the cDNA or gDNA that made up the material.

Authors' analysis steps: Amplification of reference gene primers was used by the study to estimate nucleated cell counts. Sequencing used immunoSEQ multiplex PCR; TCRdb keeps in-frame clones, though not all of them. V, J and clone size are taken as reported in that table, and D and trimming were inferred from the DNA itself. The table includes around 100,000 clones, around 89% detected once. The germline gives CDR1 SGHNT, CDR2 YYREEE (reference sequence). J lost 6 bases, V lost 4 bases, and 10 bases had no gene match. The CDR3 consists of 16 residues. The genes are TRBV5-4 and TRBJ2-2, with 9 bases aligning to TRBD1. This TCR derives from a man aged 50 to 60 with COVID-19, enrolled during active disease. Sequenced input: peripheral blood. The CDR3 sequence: CASSPGGQGPAGELFF. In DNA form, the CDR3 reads TGTGCCAGCAGCCCCGGCGGACAGGGGCCCGCCGGGGAGCTGTTTTTT.